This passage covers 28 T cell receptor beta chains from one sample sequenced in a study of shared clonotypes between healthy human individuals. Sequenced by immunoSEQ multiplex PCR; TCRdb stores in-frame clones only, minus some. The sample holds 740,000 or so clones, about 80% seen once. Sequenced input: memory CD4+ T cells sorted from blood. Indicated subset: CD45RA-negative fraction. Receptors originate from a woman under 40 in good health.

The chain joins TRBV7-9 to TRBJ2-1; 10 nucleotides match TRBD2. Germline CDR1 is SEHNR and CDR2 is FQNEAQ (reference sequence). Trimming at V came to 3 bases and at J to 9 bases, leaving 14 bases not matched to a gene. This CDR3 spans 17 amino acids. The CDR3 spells CASSFWASGRGLAEQFF. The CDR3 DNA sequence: TGTGCCAGCAGCTTTTGGGCTAGCGGGAGAGGATTGGCTGAGCAGTTCTTC.

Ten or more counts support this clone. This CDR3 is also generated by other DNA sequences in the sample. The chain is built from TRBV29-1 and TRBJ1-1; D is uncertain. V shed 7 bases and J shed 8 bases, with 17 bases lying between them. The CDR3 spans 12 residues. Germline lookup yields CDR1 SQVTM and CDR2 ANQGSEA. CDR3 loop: CSASPEQREAFF. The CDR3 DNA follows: TGCAGCGCCTCCCCTGAACAACGGGAAGCTTTCTTT.

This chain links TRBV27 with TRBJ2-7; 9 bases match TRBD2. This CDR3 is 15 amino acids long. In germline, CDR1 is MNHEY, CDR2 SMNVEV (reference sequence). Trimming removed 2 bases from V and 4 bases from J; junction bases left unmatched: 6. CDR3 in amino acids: CASSLLAGSGYEQYF. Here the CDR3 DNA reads TGTGCCAGCAGTTTACTAGCGGGATCGGGGTACGAGCAGTACTTC.

Here the CDR3 DNA reads TGTGCCAGCAGTTCGCCGGGGCGGGGATCGGATGAGCAGTTCTTC. Protein sequence: CASSSPGRGSDEQFF. The chain uses TRBV6-5 and TRBJ2-1; maybe TRBD2 (6 bases). Germline CDR1 is MNHEY and CDR2 is SVGAGI. V was pared by 4 bases and J by 8 bases, with 18 bases between. The CDR3 extends over 15 amino acids.

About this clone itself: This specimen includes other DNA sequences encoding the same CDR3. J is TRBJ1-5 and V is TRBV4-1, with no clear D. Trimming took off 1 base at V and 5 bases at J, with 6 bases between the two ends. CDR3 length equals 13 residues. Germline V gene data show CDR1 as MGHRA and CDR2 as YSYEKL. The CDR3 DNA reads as TGCGCCAGCAGCCAAGGGGGTTATCAGCCCCAGCATTTT. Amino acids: CASSQGGYQPQHF.

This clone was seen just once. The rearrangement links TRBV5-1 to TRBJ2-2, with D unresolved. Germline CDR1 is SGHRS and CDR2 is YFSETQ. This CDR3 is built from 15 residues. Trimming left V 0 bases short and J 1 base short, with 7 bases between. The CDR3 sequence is CASSLARWNTGELFF. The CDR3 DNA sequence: TGCGCCAGCAGCTTGGCGAGGTGGAACACCGGGGAGCTGTTTTTT.

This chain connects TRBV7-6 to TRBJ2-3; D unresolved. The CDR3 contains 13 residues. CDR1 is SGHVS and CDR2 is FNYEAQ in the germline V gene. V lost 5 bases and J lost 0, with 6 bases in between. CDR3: CASSPASTDTQYF. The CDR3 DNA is TGTGCCAGCAGCCCGGCCAGCACAGATACGCAGTATTTT.

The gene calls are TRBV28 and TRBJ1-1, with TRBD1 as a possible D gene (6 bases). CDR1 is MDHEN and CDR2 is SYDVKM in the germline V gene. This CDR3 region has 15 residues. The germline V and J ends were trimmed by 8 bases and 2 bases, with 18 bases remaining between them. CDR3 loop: CASHAGGAENTEAFF. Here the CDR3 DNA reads TGTGCCAGCCACGCGGGGGGGGCGGAAAACACTGAAGCTTTCTTT.

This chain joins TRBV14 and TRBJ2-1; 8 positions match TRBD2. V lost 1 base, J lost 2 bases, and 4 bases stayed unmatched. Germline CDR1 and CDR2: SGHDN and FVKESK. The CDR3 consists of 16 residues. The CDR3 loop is CASSQVPSGPYNEQFF. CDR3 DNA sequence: TGTGCCAGCAGCCAAGTCCCTAGCGGGCCCTACAATGAGCAGTTCTTC.

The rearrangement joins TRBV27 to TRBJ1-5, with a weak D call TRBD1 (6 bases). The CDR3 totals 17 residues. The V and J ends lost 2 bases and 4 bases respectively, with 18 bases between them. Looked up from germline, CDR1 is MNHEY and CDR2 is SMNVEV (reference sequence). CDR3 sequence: CASSLMSSDRKNQPQHF. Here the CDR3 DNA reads TGTGCCAGCAGTTTAATGTCGTCCGACAGGAAAAATCAGCCCCAGCATTTT.

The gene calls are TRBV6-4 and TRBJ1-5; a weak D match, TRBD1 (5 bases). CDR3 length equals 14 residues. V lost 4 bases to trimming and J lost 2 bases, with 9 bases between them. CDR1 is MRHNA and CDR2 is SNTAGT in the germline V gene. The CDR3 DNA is TGTGCCAGCAGTGTTGGGGACGGCAATCAGCCCCAGCATTTT. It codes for CASSVGDGNQPQHF.

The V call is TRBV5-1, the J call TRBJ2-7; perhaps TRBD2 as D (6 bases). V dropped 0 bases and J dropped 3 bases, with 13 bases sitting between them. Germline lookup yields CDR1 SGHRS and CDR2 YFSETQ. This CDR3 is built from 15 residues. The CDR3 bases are TGCGCCAGCAGCTTGGTATACGGGAGCAACTACGAGCAGTACTTC. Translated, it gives CASSLVYGSNYEQYF.

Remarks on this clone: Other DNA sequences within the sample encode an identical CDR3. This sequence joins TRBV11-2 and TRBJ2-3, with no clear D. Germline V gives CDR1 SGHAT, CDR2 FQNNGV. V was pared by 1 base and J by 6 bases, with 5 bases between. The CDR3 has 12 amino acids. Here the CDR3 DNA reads TGTGCCAGCAGCTTAGCCGGGGATACGCAGTATTTT. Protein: CASSLAGDTQYF. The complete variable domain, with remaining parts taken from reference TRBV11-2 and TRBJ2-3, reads EAGVAQSPRYKIIEKRQSVAFWCNPISGHATLYWYQQILGQGPKLLIQFQNNGVVDDSQLPKDRFSAERLKGVDSTLKIQPAKLEDSAVYLCASSLAGDTQYFGPGTRLTVL.

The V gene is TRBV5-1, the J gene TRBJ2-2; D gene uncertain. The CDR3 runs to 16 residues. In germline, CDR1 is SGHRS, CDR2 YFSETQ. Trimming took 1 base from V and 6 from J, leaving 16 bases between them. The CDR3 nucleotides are TGCGCCAGCAGCTTGTCCTGGGGAAATTCCCCCGGGGAGCTGTTTTTT. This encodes CASSLSWGNSPGELFF.

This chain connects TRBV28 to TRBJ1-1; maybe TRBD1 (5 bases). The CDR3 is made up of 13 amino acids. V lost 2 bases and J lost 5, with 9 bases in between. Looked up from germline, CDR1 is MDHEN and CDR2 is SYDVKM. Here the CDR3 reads CASSLVQGTEAFF. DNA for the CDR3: TGTGCCAGCAGTTTAGTGCAGGGTACTGAAGCTTTCTTT. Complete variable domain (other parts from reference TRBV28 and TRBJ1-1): DVKVTQSSRYLVKRTGEKVFLECVQDMDHENMFWYRQDPGLGLRLIYFSYDVKMKEKGDIPEGYSVSREKKERFSLILESASTNQTSMYLCASSLVQGTEAFFGQGTRLTVV.

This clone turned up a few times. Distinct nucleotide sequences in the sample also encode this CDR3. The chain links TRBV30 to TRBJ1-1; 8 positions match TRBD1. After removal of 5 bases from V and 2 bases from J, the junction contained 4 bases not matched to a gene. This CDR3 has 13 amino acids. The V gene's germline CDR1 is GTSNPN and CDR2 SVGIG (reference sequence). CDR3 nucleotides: TGTGCCTGGGGGACAGGACGAAACACTGAAGCTTTCTTT. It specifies CAWGTGRNTEAFF.

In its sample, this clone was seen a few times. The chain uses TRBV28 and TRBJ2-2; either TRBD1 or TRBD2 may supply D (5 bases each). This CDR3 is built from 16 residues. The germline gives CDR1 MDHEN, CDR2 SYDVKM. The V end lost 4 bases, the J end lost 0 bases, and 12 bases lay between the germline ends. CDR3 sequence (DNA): TGTGCCAGCAGTTCGAAGGGACCGGCGAACACCGGGGAGCTGTTTTTT. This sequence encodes CASSSKGPANTGELFF.

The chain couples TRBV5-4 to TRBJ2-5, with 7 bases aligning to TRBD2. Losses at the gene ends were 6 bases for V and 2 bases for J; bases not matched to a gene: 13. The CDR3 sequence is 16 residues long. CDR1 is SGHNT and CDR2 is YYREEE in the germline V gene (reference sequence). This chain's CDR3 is CASTPNAGEGQETQYF. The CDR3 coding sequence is TGTGCCAGCACCCCGAACGCGGGAGAAGGGCAAGAGACCCAGTACTTC.

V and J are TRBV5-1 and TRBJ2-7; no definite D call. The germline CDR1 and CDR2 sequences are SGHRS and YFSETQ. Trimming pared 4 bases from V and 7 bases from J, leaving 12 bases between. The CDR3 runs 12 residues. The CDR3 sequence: CASSPGRLEQYF. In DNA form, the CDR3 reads TGCGCCAGCAGCCCGGGCCGGTTGGAGCAGTACTTC.

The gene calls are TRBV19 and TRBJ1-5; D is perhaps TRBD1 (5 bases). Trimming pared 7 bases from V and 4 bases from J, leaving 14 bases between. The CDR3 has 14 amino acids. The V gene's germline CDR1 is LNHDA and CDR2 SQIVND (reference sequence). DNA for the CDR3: TGTGCCAGTAAAGACGACAGACAGAATCAGCCCCAGCATTTT. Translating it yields CASKDDRQNQPQHF.

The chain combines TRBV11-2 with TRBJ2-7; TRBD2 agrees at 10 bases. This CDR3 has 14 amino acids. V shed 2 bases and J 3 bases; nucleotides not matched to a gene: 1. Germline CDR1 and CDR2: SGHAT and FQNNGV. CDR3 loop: CASSLTSGIYEQYF. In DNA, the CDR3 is TGTGCCAGCAGCTTAACTAGCGGGATCTACGAGCAGTACTTC.

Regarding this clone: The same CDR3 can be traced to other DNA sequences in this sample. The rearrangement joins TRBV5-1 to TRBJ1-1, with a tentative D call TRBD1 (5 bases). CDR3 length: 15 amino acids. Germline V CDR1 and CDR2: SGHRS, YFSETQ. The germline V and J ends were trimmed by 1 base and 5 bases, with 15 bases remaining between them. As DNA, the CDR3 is TGCGCCAGCAGCTTGAGGGGCAGGGAGGGAACTGAAGCTTTCTTT. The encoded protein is CASSLRGREGTEAFF.

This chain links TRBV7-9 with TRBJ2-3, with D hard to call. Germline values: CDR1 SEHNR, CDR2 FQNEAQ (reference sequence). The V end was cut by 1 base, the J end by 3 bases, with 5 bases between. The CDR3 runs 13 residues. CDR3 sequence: CASSLVGTDTQYF. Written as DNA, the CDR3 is TGTGCCAGCAGCTTAGTGGGTACAGATACGCAGTATTTT.

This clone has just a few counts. The CDR3 spells CASSLRGPTNTGELFF. The CDR3 nucleotides are TGCGCCAGCAGCTTGAGAGGGCCTACGAACACCGGGGAGCTGTTTTTT. V and J are TRBV5-1 and TRBJ2-2; D may be TRBD2 (5 bases). Trimming shortened V by 1 base and J by 0 bases, and 10 bases separated the two germline ends. Per germline, CDR1 SGHRS and CDR2 YFSETQ. The CDR3 is 16 residues long.

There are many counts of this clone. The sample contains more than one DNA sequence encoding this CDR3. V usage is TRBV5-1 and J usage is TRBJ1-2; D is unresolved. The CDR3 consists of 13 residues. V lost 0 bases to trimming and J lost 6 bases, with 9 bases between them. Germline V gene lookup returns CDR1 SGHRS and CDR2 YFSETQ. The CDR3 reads CASSLEGLHGYTF. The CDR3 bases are TGCGCCAGCAGCTTGGAGGGCCTACATGGCTACACCTTC.

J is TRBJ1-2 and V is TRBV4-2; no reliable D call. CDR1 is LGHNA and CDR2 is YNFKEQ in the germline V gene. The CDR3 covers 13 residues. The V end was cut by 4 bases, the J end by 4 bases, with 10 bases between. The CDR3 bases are TGTGCCAGCAGCCCGGATCCTGCCTATGGCTACACCTTC. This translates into CASSPDPAYGYTF.

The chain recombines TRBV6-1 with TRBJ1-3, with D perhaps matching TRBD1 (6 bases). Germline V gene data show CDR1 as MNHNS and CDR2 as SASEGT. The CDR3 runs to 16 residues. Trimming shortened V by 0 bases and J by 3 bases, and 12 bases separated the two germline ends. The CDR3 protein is CASSEARGANGNTIYF. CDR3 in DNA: TGTGCCAGCAGTGAAGCGCGGGGGGCTAATGGAAACACCATATATTTT.

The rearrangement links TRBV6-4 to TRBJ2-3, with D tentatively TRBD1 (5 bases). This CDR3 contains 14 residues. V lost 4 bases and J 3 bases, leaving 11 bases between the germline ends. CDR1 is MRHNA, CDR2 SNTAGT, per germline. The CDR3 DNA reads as TGTGCCAGCAGTGTATCGACAGCAACAGATACGCAGTATTTT. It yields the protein CASSVSTATDTQYF.